Listed below are T cell receptor beta chains from one sample, sequenced in a study of T cells in Graves' hyperthyroidism and ophthalmopathy. TCRdb re-derived calls from the multiplex PCR reads in MiXCR, one entry per CDR3 protein. The table includes over 150,000 distinct CDR3 sequences, around 15% detected once. What was sequenced was blood. The source of these receptors is a woman between 45 and 65 years old with Graves' hyperthyroidism. The CDR3 runs from the conserved cysteine through the conserved F or W. The order of the fields is J gene, V gene, D gene, clone size, CDR3 protein, CDR3 DNA. A D gene is named only where the DNA matches it firmly. Clone sizes are given selectively: once, few, many, or a class where the clone is expanded.

TRBJ2-7	TRBV6-1	NA	many	CASGDFYEQYF	TGTGCCAGCGGAGATTTCTACGAGCAGTACTTC
TRBJ2-7	TRBV12-3/TRBV12-4	NA	NA	CASSLALKQYF	TGTGCCAGCAGTTTAGCGCTGAAGCAGTACTTC
TRBJ1-2	TRBV12-3/TRBV12-4	NA	many	CASSLSFGYTF	TGTGCCAGCAGTTTATCGTTCGGCTACACCTTC
TRBJ1-5	TRBV7-2	NA	many	CASSSQGTVGNQPQHF	TGTGCCAGCAGCTCACAGGGTACGGTTGGCAATCAGCCCCAGCATTTT
TRBJ1-1	TRBV20-1	NA	many	CSAREAHGRIFF	TGCAGTGCTAGGGAGGCCCATGGGAGAATTTTCTTT
TRBJ2-7	TRBV7-3	NA	NA	CASSSPAGPNYEQYF	TGTGCCAGCAGCTCCCCGGCGGGACCGAACTACGAGCAGTACTTC
TRBJ1-3	TRBV19	NA	NA	CASTASGNTIYF	TGTGCCAGTACCGCCAGTGGAAACACCATATATTTT
TRBJ1-2	TRBV6-1	NA	many	CASSEASGPYGYTF	TGTGCCAGCAGTGAAGCCTCGGGCCCCTATGGCTACACCTTC
TRBJ2-5	TRBV27	NA	many	CASTEWSAGQETQYF	TGTGCCAGCACCGAGTGGTCGGCCGGCCAAGAGACCCAGTACTTC
TRBJ1-6	TRBV7-6	NA	NA	CASSLDPDSPLHF	TGTGCCAGCAGCTTAGACCCGGATTCACCCCTCCACTTT
TRBJ2-7	TRBV7-9	NA	many	CASSLTEGSGEQYF	TGTGCCAGCAGCTTAACAGAAGGTAGCGGTGAGCAGTACTTC
TRBJ2-3	TRBV9	NA	many	CASRPSGGTDTQYF	TGTGCCAGCAGACCAAGTGGGGGCACAGATACGCAGTATTTT
TRBJ2-7	TRBV19	NA	few	CASSIRAGYEQYF	TGTGCCAGTAGTATTAGGGCGGGCTACGAGCAGTACTTC
TRBJ1-1	TRBV18	TRBD1	few	CASSPRQGGEGTGGTEAFF	TGTGCCAGCTCCCCCCGACAGGGGGGCGAGGGGACAGGGGGCACTGAAGCTTTCTTT
TRBJ2-7	TRBV9	NA	many	CASSVSGTRLSSYEQYF	TGTGCCAGCAGCGTATCGGGCACGAGACTTTCCTCCTACGAGCAGTACTTC